The sequence of this T cell receptor (beta chain) was determined in a study of blood T cell repertoires in COVID-19. At the level of the study: The United States, Italy and Spain supplied acute and convalescent COVID-19 samples. PBMCs, B-cell-depleted T cells, or T cells provided the cDNA or gDNA that made up the material.

The CDR3 has 15 residues. V dropped 1 base and J dropped 3 bases, with 10 bases sitting between them. Per germline, CDR1 SGHRS and CDR2 YFSETQ. The assay was immunoSEQ multiplex PCR, and TCRdb's table has in-frame clones only and misses some. This sample has about 150,000 clones, with approximately 82% found just once. The TCR sequence derives from a human donor with acute or convalescent COVID-19. The donor label of this sample is uncertain. The genes are TRBV5-1 and TRBJ2-2, with D perhaps matching TRBD1 (6 bases). Sequencing input: peripheral blood. The DNA for the CDR3 is TGCGCCAGCAGCTTGCCGCGACAGGACACCGGGGAGCTGTTTTTT. Protein: CASSLPRQDTGELFF.